Presented here are 4 T cell receptor beta chains from one specimen sequenced in a study of CD8 T cells in Susac syndrome. Reverse transcription used about 0.45 to 1 ug RNA and random hexamers. One entry per CDR3 protein results from TCRdb running MiXCR on the immunoSEQ multiplex PCR reads. The profile shows 95,000 to 150,000 distinct CDR3 sequences, 85% to 95% of them singletons. The sequencing sample was made of CD8+ T cells from PBMCs. The receptors here all came from a human donor with Susac syndrome.

The chain recombines TRBV20-1 with TRBJ2-5; weak D call: TRBD1 (6 bases). Germline CDR1 is DFQATT and CDR2 is SNEGSKA (reference sequence). Trimming stripped 3 bases from V and 5 bases from J, with 22 bases between. The CDR3 consists of 16 residues. This chain's CDR3 is CSASGPGQSAWETQYF. The CDR3 region has the DNA TGCAGTGCTAGTGGACCCGGACAGTCCGCTTGGGAGACCCAGTACTTC.

The chain carries TRBV3-1 and TRBJ2-1; D is perhaps TRBD2 (7 bases). CDR3 length equals 17 residues. With 0 bases removed from V and 8 bases from J, the gap between germline ends came to 20 bases. The germline V gene encodes CDR1 LGHDT and CDR2 YNNKEL (reference sequence). CDR3 sequence reads: CASSQDPGGGAGYEQFF. The CDR3 bases are TGTGCCAGCAGCCAAGATCCAGGCGGGGGCGCGGGGTATGAGCAGTTCTTC.

The genes are TRBV7-2 and TRBJ1-5; D remains ambiguous. V lost 11 bases and J lost 3, with 14 bases in between. Per germline, CDR1 SGHTA and CDR2 FQGNSA. The CDR3 is 13 amino acids. CDR3 nucleotide sequence: TGTGCCTCCGGTCCCTTCCTCAATCAGCCCCAGCATTTT. This encodes CASGPFLNQPQHF.

This rearrangement joins TRBV6-5 to TRBJ1-1; 9 bases agree with TRBD1. With V trimmed by 7 bases and J by 5 bases, 2 bases remained unmatched. CDR3 length: 12 residues. Germline assignment: CDR1 MNHEY and CDR2 SVGAGI. CDR3 in amino acids: CASTDRGTEAFF. The CDR3 DNA reads TGTGCCAGCACCGACAGGGGGACTGAAGCTTTCTTT.